This is a list of T cell receptor beta chains from one sample in a study of blood T cell repertoires in COVID-19. Generated by immunoSEQ multiplex PCR, the TCRdb table keeps only in-frame clones and is missing some. The data contain roughly 130,000 clones, over 80% of them singletons. Sequencing was done on a sample of peripheral blood. Receptors were obtained from a middle-aged man with active or convalescent COVID-19. Each CDR3 is given with its conserved first and last residue. The D gene is left open where the match is weak.

>TRBV9|.
CASSAYRGSSPYNEQFF
>TRBV18|TRBD1
CASSPGQGTDTQYF
>TRBV6-6|TRBD1
CASSLQGAGTEAFF
>TRBV27|TRBD1
CASSGTAIQETQYF
>TRBV6-1|.
CASSDGRLSSGNTIYF
>TRBV10-1|.
CASSRQGNSNQPQHF
>TRBV19|TRBD1
CASSVQGSYSYEQYF
>TRBV27|.
CASSAWGGGYTF
>TRBV7-2|TRBD2
CASSKTSGVQETQYF
>TRBV29-1|TRBD2
CSVGASGGFSSYNEQFF
>TRBV2|.
CASSEVTSYGYTF
>TRBV6-6|TRBD1
CASSYSINRGGTEAFF
>TRBV5-1|.
CASSLVGGFTGELFF
>TRBV25-1|.
CASPRGHPPWETYEQYF
>TRBV12-5|.
CASAGYNEQFF
>TRBV7-3|.
CASSLLYEQYF